What follows is one T cell receptor beta chain and its context. This clonotype was seen ten or more times. Its antigen is still unknown. No clone much larger than this one lies a single base away; base qualities are absent. Hyperthyroidism patients were newly diagnosed, with disease duration under 2 months, and aged 18 to 65 years. Exclusion was applied to patients with uncontrolled infections, other autoimmune diseases, pregnancy or lactation. Diagnoses relied on clinical symptoms, serum thyroxine and TRAb, thyroid ultrasound and orbital computed tomography. For progressor patients, blood was drawn at the first diagnosis of hyperthyroidism, before any ophthalmopathy symptoms had appeared. PBMCs were separated from 10 ml of fresh peripheral blood using Ficoll-Paque density gradient centrifugation. Progressor patients were initially diagnosed with Graves' hyperthyroidism and developed ophthalmopathy during follow-up. Trizol reagent was used to extract total RNA, and RNA quality was then checked on an Agilent 2100 Bioanalyzer.

The TCR beta CDR3 regions were amplified from RNA transcripts. The first round of RT-PCR for the TCR CDR3 was performed with the HTBI primer set and the Qiagen OneStep RT-PCR kit. Libraries were constructed in a second round of multiplex PCR, after which size selection and purification were performed. Paired-end sequencing of the libraries was performed with 100 bp reads on an Illumina HiSeq2000. The paper's data handling went like this. SOAPnuke was used to process the raw data, removing reads that contained adapters or uncalled bases, had a mean Phred below 15, or lacked an exact match to the constant primer or identifier. COPE v1.2.5 was used to merge the high-quality paired reads, and each unique nucleotide sequence was defined as a clonotype. MiTCR v1.1 was used to align the clonotypes against IMGT TRBV, TRBD and TRBJ reference segments. Analysis was restricted to V-J combinations with a frequency above 0.0001, which covered 99.2% of repertoires. A TCS score was defined as the ratio of F50 (clonal expansion) to E x V (chaos), with BLOSUM62-based TCRdist applied between CDR3 peptides within each V-J. Welch's t-statistics and random forest reduced around 520 V-J features to 13, which were used in a naive Bayes classifier (R e1071). Starting from the raw public reads, TCRdb applied fastp trimming at Q25, assembled clones with MiXCR and retained in-frame beta chains. Rows are unified per CDR3 protein, each entry keeping the most common DNA and genes. The V and J calls come from TCRdb's annotation, not from the publication. In this sample the table shows approximately 32,000 distinct CDR3 sequences, about 50% of which occur a single time. 6.2% of the sample rests with the top ten.

The sample is drawn from a study of T cells in Graves' hyperthyroidism and ophthalmopathy (dated by TCRdb to about 2019). About the investigation overall: Peripheral blood was collected at initial diagnosis, before any treatment. To identify distinguishing TCR V-J signatures, a discovery cohort of around 100 patients was used, comprising fewer than 45 with Graves' ophthalmopathy and 57 with stable Graves' hyperthyroidism. Prospective prediction of ophthalmopathy was tested in an independent validation cohort of 18 to 20 hyperthyroidism patients and some 17 patients who later progressed to ophthalmopathy. The approximately 90 discovery patients were divided at random into training and test sets in a 7:3 ratio. The study also compared thyroid tissue and blood T-cell repertoires from more than 5 Graves' hyperthyroidism patients. Following sampling, methimazole starting at 30 mg daily was given to hyperthyroidism patients, and high-dose intravenous methylprednisolone was given to ophthalmopathy patients. According to the paper, TCR Vbeta CDR3 sequencing was carried out on some 140 peripheral blood samples, which came from some 41 ophthalmopathy, roughly 75 hyperthyroidism and about 17 progressor patients. Summary of the overall study and its limitations: A 13 V-J signature model separated ophthalmopathy from stable hyperthyroidism, with about 88% sensitivity and roughly 82% specificity in cross-validation and 80%/75% in testing. No statistical method was used to set the sample size in advance, and investigators knew the group allocation. Blood samples also contained most of the expanded thyroid clonotypes (frequency above 0.001), which suggests that blood repertoires may reflect thyroid immune responses. In validation, the model predicted progression to ophthalmopathy a median of about 6 months before onset, with about 70% sensitivity and around 76% specificity.

The CDR3, cysteine through phenylalanine, is 15 amino acids long. Only the CDR3 DNA stays, 45 bases, in frame from base 1. V and J are trimmed by 3 bases and 3 bases, and the gene matches miss 7 bases of the junction. The TCR comes from a woman aged 45-65 years with Graves' hyperthyroidism that later progressed to Graves' ophthalmopathy. Specimen: blood. This chain joins TRBV12-3 or TRBV12-4 to TRBJ2-7; TRBD2 agrees with 8 junctional bases. The CDR3 sequence is CASSFQAGEGYEQYF. The bases read TGTGCCAGCAGTTTCCAAGCGGGAGAGGGCTACGAGCAGTACTTC.